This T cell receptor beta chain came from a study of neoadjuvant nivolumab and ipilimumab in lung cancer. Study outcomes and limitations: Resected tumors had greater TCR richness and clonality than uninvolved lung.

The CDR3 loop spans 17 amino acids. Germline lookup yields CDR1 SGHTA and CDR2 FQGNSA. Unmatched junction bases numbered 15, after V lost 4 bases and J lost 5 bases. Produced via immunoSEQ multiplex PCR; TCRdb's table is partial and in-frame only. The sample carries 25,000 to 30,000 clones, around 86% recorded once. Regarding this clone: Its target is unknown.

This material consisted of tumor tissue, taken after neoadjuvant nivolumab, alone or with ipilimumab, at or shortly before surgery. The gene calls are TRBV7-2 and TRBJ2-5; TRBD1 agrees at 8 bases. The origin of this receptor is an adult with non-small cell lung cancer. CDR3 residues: CASSYPWTQGAGETQYF. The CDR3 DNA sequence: TGTGCCAGCAGCTACCCTTGGACCCAGGGGGCGGGTGAGACCCAGTACTTC.